This entry lists 27 T cell receptor beta chains sequenced from one sample in a study of shared clonotypes between healthy human individuals. The method was immunoSEQ multiplex PCR; TCRdb's version includes in-frame clones alone and lacks a portion of them. This table has millions of clones, over 85% appearing once. Specimen: naive CD4+ T cells from PBMCs. The subset was: CD45RA+ positively selected. The receptor set was obtained from a man younger than 30 in good health. Some clones in this sample may be carry-over from other donors' samples.

This clone has just a few counts. The gene calls are TRBV6-5 and TRBJ1-1, with a tentative D call TRBD1 (5 bases). Trimming removed 7 bases from V and 5 bases from J, with 14 bases in between. CDR1 and CDR2 from the germline V gene are MNHEY and SVGAGI. The CDR3 runs to 13 residues. For the CDR3, the DNA is TGTGCCAGCACCCCATCAGGGAGGACTGAAGCTTTCTTT. Translated: CASTPSGRTEAFF.

As regards this clone: Other DNA sequences of this sample code for an identical CDR3. The chain has TRBV5-1 and TRBJ2-2; 14 positions agree with TRBD2. With 0 bases clipped from V and 5 bases from J, the junction kept 0 bases outside the gene matches. Germline V gene data show CDR1 as SGHRS and CDR2 as YFSETQ. This CDR3 has 16 residues. The DNA of the CDR3 is TGCGCCAGCAGCTTGGGACTAGCGGGAGGGACCGGGGAGCTGTTTTTT. The encoded protein is CASSLGLAGGTGELFF. The full variable domain, its missing parts supplied by reference TRBV5-1 and TRBJ2-2, is KAGVTQTPRYLIKTRGQQVTLSCSPISGHRSVSWYQQTPGQGLQFLFEYFSETQRNKGNFPGRFSGRQFSNSRSEMNVSTLELGDSALYLCASSLGLAGGTGELFFGEGSRLTVL.

The rearrangement joins TRBV29-1 to TRBJ2-3; a possible D gene is TRBD2 (5 bases). The germline gives CDR1 SQVTM, CDR2 ANQGSEA. V lost 2 bases and J 4 bases, leaving 10 bases between the germline ends. This CDR3 has 13 amino acids. The CDR3 nucleotides are TGCAGCGTTGAACGATCCGGGGCAGATACGCAGTATTTT. Its protein is CSVERSGADTQYF.

The chain uses TRBV18 and TRBJ1-2; D is unclear. In germline, CDR1 is KGHSH, CDR2 LQKENI. CDR3 length: 14 residues. Trimming removed 6 bases from V and 4 bases from J, with 15 bases in between. The CDR3 protein is CASSPGRGFYGYTF. The CDR3 coding sequence is TGTGCCAGCTCCCCAGGTCGGGGTTTCTATGGCTACACCTTC.

V gene TRBV11-1 combines with J gene TRBJ1-3, with D unresolved. V was trimmed by 5 bases and J by 0 bases, leaving 8 bases between them. The CDR3 length is 14 residues. Germline CDR1 SGHAT, CDR2 FQDESV (reference sequence). The CDR3 DNA reads as TGTGCCAGCAGCCCCTGGGGCTCTGGAAACACCATATATTTT. Translating gives CASSPWGSGNTIYF.

V and J are TRBV2 and TRBJ2-1; D might be TRBD2 (6 bases). Trimming pared 0 bases from V and 12 bases from J, leaving 15 bases between. The CDR3 runs to 14 residues. The germline gives CDR1 SNHLY, CDR2 FYNNEI. CDR3: CASSEARRGLGQFF. As DNA, the CDR3 is TGTGCCAGCAGTGAAGCGCGAAGGGGACTGGGGCAGTTCTTC.

J is TRBJ1-2 and V is TRBV28; 10 bases match TRBD1. The trim removed 3 bases at V and 5 bases at J, leaving 12 bases unmatched. The CDR3 runs to 17 residues. Germline assignment: CDR1 MDHEN and CDR2 SYDVKM. The chain's CDR3 is CASSFGGQGKVGYGYTF. CDR3 sequence (DNA): TGTGCCAGCAGTTTTGGGGGACAGGGGAAGGTGGGATATGGCTACACCTTC.

V usage is TRBV15 and J usage is TRBJ2-5, with a possible D match to TRBD1 (6 bases). The germline V gene encodes CDR1 LNHNV and CDR2 YYDKDF (reference sequence). This CDR3 contains 13 residues. Trimming removed 5 bases from V and 3 bases from J, with 10 bases in between. For the CDR3, the DNA is TGTGCCACCAGCGTACGACAGGAAGAGACCCAGTACTTC. Translating it yields CATSVRQEETQYF.

The rearrangement joins TRBV29-1 to TRBJ2-7; 15 bases are shared with TRBD2. Germline V lookup: CDR1 SQVTM, CDR2 ANQGSEA. The CDR3 contains 15 residues. Trimming took 3 bases from V and 4 from J; bases not matched to a gene: 4. Here the CDR3 reads CSVDGLAGGAYEQYF. The DNA of the CDR3 is TGCAGCGTTGACGGACTAGCGGGAGGGGCTTACGAGCAGTACTTC.

The chain combines TRBV9 with TRBJ2-3; D might be TRBD1 (6 bases). V was cut by 4 bases and J by 3 bases, with 9 bases left in between. Germline V gene data show CDR1 as SGDLS and CDR2 as YYNGEE. This CDR3 has 13 residues. The CDR3 sequence is CASSRGQTDTQYF. The CDR3 DNA is TGTGCCAGCAGCCGCGGACAGACAGATACGCAGTATTTT.

This chain joins TRBV19 and TRBJ2-1; 9 bases line up with TRBD1. The J segment lost 3 bases and the V segment lost 7 bases, leaving 10 bases of the junction unmatched. Germline V gives CDR1 LNHDA, CDR2 SQIVND (reference sequence). The CDR3 is made up of 16 amino acids. The CDR3 nucleotides are TGTGCCAGTAATCAGGGACAGGGTGCCAACTACAATGAGCAGTTCTTC. As protein: CASNQGQGANYNEQFF. Based on the CDR3 plus reference TRBV19 and TRBJ2-1, the full variable domain is DGGITQSPKYLFRKEGQNVTLSCEQNLNHDAMYWYRQDPGQGLRLIYYSQIVNDFQKGDIAEGYSVSREKKESFPLTVTSAQKNPTAFYLCASNQGQGANYNEQFFGPGTRLTVL.

The V gene is TRBV30, the J gene TRBJ2-7; D is perhaps TRBD1 or TRBD2 (6 bases each). The germline V and J ends were trimmed by 1 base and 4 bases, with 17 bases remaining between them. This CDR3 has 15 amino acids. CDR1 is GTSNPN and CDR2 is SVGIG in the germline V gene (reference sequence). The CDR3 bases are TGTGCCTGGAGTGGAATGTGGGGGGCGCGTTACGAGCAGTACTTC. Translation gives CAWSGMWGARYEQYF.

DNA of the CDR3: TGCGCCAGCTCCCTTATGGGGGGCGGCTACACCTTC. This translates into CASSLMGGGYTF. The chain links TRBV5-1 to TRBJ1-2, with D perhaps matching TRBD1 (6 bases). CDR3 length equals 12 residues. Deletions cut 7 bases from V and 8 bases from J, with 15 bases between. The germline gives CDR1 SGHRS, CDR2 YFSETQ.

V gene TRBV6-1 combines with J gene TRBJ1-4, with D perhaps TRBD1 (5 bases). From germline, CDR1 is MNHNS and CDR2 SASEGT. The CDR3 totals 13 residues. V was clipped by 6 bases and J by 13 bases, with 18 bases between them. The DNA of the CDR3 is TGTGCCAGCAGCGCTCCGGGGGACGGAGGACTGTTTTTT. Translating gives CASSAPGDGGLFF.

The chain links TRBV7-9 to TRBJ1-1; weak D call: TRBD1 (5 bases). The CDR3 totals 17 residues. Between the trimmed V and J ends, which lost 1 base and 3 bases, there was a span of 18 bases. Germline V gene sequence: CDR1 SEHNR, CDR2 FQNEAQ (reference sequence). In nucleotides, the CDR3 is TGTGCCAGCAGCTTAGTTCTGAGAGGGGATTCGGACACTGAAGCTTTCTTT. Protein: CASSLVLRGDSDTEAFF.

This chain links TRBV11-1 with TRBJ2-2, with a tentative D call TRBD1 (5 bases). Germline CDR1 and CDR2: SGHAT and FQDESV (reference sequence). With 4 bases removed from V and 1 base from J, the gap between germline ends came to 7 bases. The CDR3 covers 14 residues. In nucleotides, the CDR3 is TGTGCCAGCAGCTCTGACAGGAACACCGGGGAGCTGTTTTTT. Translated, it gives CASSSDRNTGELFF.

The chain couples TRBV5-6 to TRBJ2-3; 8 positions agree with TRBD2. Trimming at V came to 1 base and at J to 5 bases, leaving 6 bases not matched to a gene. CDR3 length: 15 amino acids. From germline, CDR1 is SGHDT and CDR2 YYEEEE. The CDR3 sequence: CASSLTAGVVDTQYF. In nucleotides, the CDR3 is TGTGCCAGCAGCTTGACAGCGGGAGTGGTAGATACGCAGTATTTT.

This clone was detected only once. The same CDR3 arises from other DNA sequences in this sample as well. V and J are TRBV18 and TRBJ1-1; 9 bases map to TRBD1. The trim removed 6 bases at V and 3 bases at J, leaving 2 bases unmatched. CDR1 and CDR2 from the germline V gene are KGHSH and LQKENI. The CDR3 length is 13 residues. CDR3 amino acids: CASSRDRDTEAFF. As DNA, the CDR3 is TGTGCCAGCTCGCGGGACAGGGACACTGAAGCTTTCTTT.

This chain uses TRBV9 with TRBJ2-1; the D gene is possibly TRBD2 (7 bases). Between the trimmed V and J ends, which lost 3 bases and 12 bases, there was a span of 10 bases. From germline, CDR1 is SGDLS and CDR2 YYNGEE. This CDR3 is 11 amino acids long. CDR3 nucleotide sequence: TGTGCCAGCAGCGCCGGGGGGCGGCAGTTCTTC. Its translation is CASSAGGRQFF.

The CDR3 spells CASSWGPNSYNEQFF. The CDR3 DNA sequence: TGTGCCAGTAGTTGGGGACCGAACTCCTACAATGAGCAGTTCTTC. The rearrangement joins TRBV19 to TRBJ2-1; D is possibly TRBD1 or TRBD2 (5 bases each). The germline V and J ends were trimmed by 5 bases and 0 bases, with 11 bases remaining between them. The CDR3 is made up of 15 amino acids. Germline V gene lookup returns CDR1 LNHDA and CDR2 SQIVND (reference sequence).

The chain carries TRBV27 and TRBJ2-6; D not certain. This CDR3 is built from 15 residues. Germline-derived CDR1 and CDR2 are MNHEY and SMNVEV (reference sequence). V was pared by 3 bases and J by 0 bases, with 6 bases between. The CDR3 loop is CASSFGVSGANVLTF. CDR3 DNA sequence: TGTGCCAGCAGTTTCGGCGTCTCTGGGGCCAACGTCCTGACTTTC. Filled out from reference TRBV27 and TRBJ2-6, the complete variable domain reads EAQVTQNPRYLITVTGKKLTVTCSQNMNHEYMSWYRQDPGLGLRQIYYSMNVEVTDKGDVPEGYKVSRKEKRNFPLILESPSPNQTSLYFCASSFGVSGANVLTFGAGSRLTVL.

The J gene is TRBJ2-2, the V gene TRBV15, with 9 bases matching TRBD1. V shed 2 bases and J 5 bases; nucleotides not matched to a gene: 9. Germline V gives CDR1 LNHNV, CDR2 YYDKDF (reference sequence). CDR3 length: 17 residues. This CDR3 reads CATSRHPDRGGTGELFF. CDR3 DNA sequence: TGTGCCACCAGCAGACATCCGGACAGGGGAGGAACCGGGGAGCTGTTTTTT.

V is TRBV30 and J is TRBJ1-1; D might be TRBD1 (5 bases). Germline V lookup: CDR1 GTSNPN, CDR2 SVGIG (reference sequence). This CDR3 region has 15 residues. Deletions cut 0 bases from V and 12 bases from J, with 23 bases between. The CDR3 spells CAWSVRLLREWTTFF. CDR3 DNA: TGTGCCTGGAGTGTAAGGTTGTTAAGGGAGTGGACAACTTTCTTT.

The rearrangement joins TRBV19 to TRBJ2-1; 13 bases line up with TRBD2. V was clipped by 6 bases and J by 3 bases; unmatched bases: 2. Germline-derived CDR1 and CDR2 are LNHDA and SQIVND (reference sequence). There are 15 residues in the CDR3. The CDR3 protein is CASRGLAGLYNEQFF. In DNA, the CDR3 is TGTGCCAGTAGGGGACTAGCGGGGCTCTACAATGAGCAGTTCTTC. The whole variable domain, filled in from reference TRBV19 and TRBJ2-1, reads DGGITQSPKYLFRKEGQNVTLSCEQNLNHDAMYWYRQDPGQGLRLIYYSQIVNDFQKGDIAEGYSVSREKKESFPLTVTSAQKNPTAFYLCASRGLAGLYNEQFFGPGTRLTVL.

This clone was counted once. V gene TRBV11-3 combines with J gene TRBJ1-3; D is ambiguous. V was cut by 3 bases and J by 2 bases, with 5 bases left in between. Germline-derived CDR1 and CDR2 are SGHNT and YENEEA. The CDR3 totals 13 residues. The CDR3 spells CASSFQTGNTIYF. The DNA of the CDR3 is TGTGCCAGCAGCTTCCAGACTGGAAACACCATATATTTT.

J is TRBJ1-2 and V is TRBV6-1; D is unclear. The CDR3 contains 12 residues. Trimming removed 7 bases from V and 8 bases from J, with 14 bases in between. Germline V gene data show CDR1 as MNHNS and CDR2 as SASEGT. The CDR3: CASNGGKKGYTF. In DNA form, the CDR3 reads TGTGCCAGCAATGGCGGGAAAAAAGGCTACACCTTC.

The rearrangement joins TRBV7-2 to TRBJ1-3, with D possibly TRBD1 on 6 matching bases. This CDR3 has 16 amino acids. In germline, CDR1 is SGHTA, CDR2 FQGNSA. V was cut by 5 bases and J by 5 bases, with 19 bases left in between. The CDR3 region has the DNA TGTGCCAGCAGCCCTGGTGGGGGCGCCTTTAGAAACACCATATATTTT. Translating gives CASSPGGGAFRNTIYF.